Listed here are 14 T cell receptor beta chains from one sample, sequenced in a study of T cells in Graves' hyperthyroidism and ophthalmopathy (dated by TCRdb to the late 2010s). Library preparation employed multiplex PCR. Instrument on record: Illumina HiSeq 2000. Amplification of TCR beta CDR3 regions was carried out from RNA transcripts. A first-round RT-PCR of the TCR CDR3 used the HTBI primer set with the Qiagen OneStep RT-PCR kit. The public reads were quality trimmed at Q25 with fastp and then assembled into clones with MiXCR by TCRdb, keeping productive beta chains. Rows matching on CDR3 protein sequence are summarized as one entry with the most common DNA and genes. Counted in this sample were 300,000 to 450,000 distinct CDR3 sequences; about a sixth of them appeared once. The ten most abundant clones make up 15% to 18% of the sample. Specimen: blood. These receptors were taken from a woman aged 40 to 50 with Graves' ophthalmopathy.

This clonotype was recorded many times. CDR3 coding DNA: TGTGCCAGCAGGGTAGCGGAGAGGAGCTCCTACGAGCAGTACTTC. Protein: CASRVAERSSYEQYF. V usage is TRBV6-1 and J usage is TRBJ2-7; weak D call: TRBD2 (6 bases). The CDR3 totals 15 residues. Germline V gene lookup returns CDR1 MNHNS and CDR2 SASEGT. V gave up 6 bases and J gave up 0 bases, with 15 bases separating them.

This clonotype was picked up many times. The chain joins TRBV12-3 or TRBV12-4 to TRBJ2-5, with a possible D match to TRBD1 (5 bases). There are 13 residues in the CDR3. Between the trimmed V and J ends, which lost 4 bases and 5 bases, there was a span of 11 bases. The CDR3, as DNA: TGTGCCAGCAGTTGGACACTTCGGGAGACCCAGTACTTC. It yields the protein CASSWTLRETQYF.

This clonotype appeared many times. The chain combines TRBV12-3 or TRBV12-4 with TRBJ1-1, with D possibly being TRBD1 (5 bases). This CDR3 has 14 amino acids. Trimming took off 7 bases at V and 4 bases at J, with 16 bases between the two ends. The CDR3 spells CASTNSRVVTEAFF. The CDR3, as DNA: TGTGCCAGCACTAATTCCAGGGTTGTCACTGAAGCTTTCTTT.

This clonotype was detected a few times. This chain links TRBV11-2 with TRBJ1-3, with D perhaps TRBD1 (6 bases). With 3 bases removed from V and 4 bases from J, the gap between germline ends came to 16 bases. This CDR3 is 16 amino acids long. Germline-derived CDR1 and CDR2 are SGHAT and FQNNGV. The CDR3 DNA follows: TGTGCCAGCAGCTTTTTCAACAGGGACCGAGGAAACACCATATATTTT. This gives the protein CASSFFNRDRGNTIYF.

The table lists this clonotype with many counts. V usage is TRBV2 and J usage is TRBJ2-2, with D perhaps matching TRBD1 (5 bases). CDR3 length: 16 amino acids. The germline V gene encodes CDR1 SNHLY and CDR2 FYNNEI. V lost 3 bases and J lost 0, with 11 bases in between. The CDR3 loop reads CASSEFRDSNTGELFF. DNA of the CDR3: TGTGCCAGCAGTGAGTTCAGGGATTCGAACACCGGGGAGCTGTTTTTT.

The table lists this clonotype with many counts. The chain carries TRBV20-1 and TRBJ2-7, with 7 bases that match TRBD1. Germline-derived CDR1 and CDR2 are DFQATT and SNEGSKA (reference sequence). This CDR3 has 13 residues. The V segment lost 5 bases and the J segment 4 bases; nucleotides outside the gene matches: 8. DNA of the CDR3: TGCAGTGCTGGGCGACAGGGCCAATACGAGCAGTACTTC. It translates to CSAGRQGQYEQYF.

There are many counts of this clonotype. V and J are TRBV5-4 and TRBJ2-2; D is unresolved. From germline, CDR1 is SGHNT and CDR2 YYREEE (reference sequence). The CDR3 covers 13 residues. V was pared by 0 bases and J by 6 bases, with 6 bases between. The CDR3, as DNA: TGTGCCAGCAGCTTGGGGCCCGCCGGGGAGCTGTTTTTT. It encodes CASSLGPAGELFF.

In its sample, this clonotype was seen many times. The V and J genes are TRBV12-3 or TRBV12-4 and TRBJ1-6; D unclear. The CDR3 is 14 amino acids. Trimming took 6 bases from V and 1 from J, leaving 7 bases between them. CDR3 DNA sequence: TGTGCCAGCAGAACGGGTTCCTATAATTCACCCCTCCACTTT. Amino acid sequence: CASRTGSYNSPLHF.

This clonotype appeared many times. This sequence joins TRBV11-2 and TRBJ2-5; possible D gene TRBD2, 6 bases. CDR1 is SGHAT, CDR2 FQNNGV, per germline. The V end lost 1 base, the J end lost 2 bases, and 14 bases lay between the germline ends. The CDR3 totals 16 residues. The DNA for the CDR3 is TGTGCCAGCAGCTTAGTGAGTGGGGGACTTCAAGAGACCCAGTACTTC. It translates to CASSLVSGGLQETQYF.

This clonotype was detected many times. Here the CDR3 DNA reads TGTGCCTGGAGTGGGCAGCCCTACGAGCAGTACTTC. Translation: CAWSGQPYEQYF. The chain recombines TRBV30 with TRBJ2-7; D gene ambiguous. The CDR3 has 12 residues. V was shortened by 1 base and J by 2 bases, with 6 bases between the two germline ends. Looked up from germline, CDR1 is GTSNPN and CDR2 is SVGIG (reference sequence).

There are many counts of this clonotype. V and J are TRBV7-2 and TRBJ2-5; 12 positions match TRBD1. J gave up 5 bases and V 3 bases, and 10 bases lay outside the gene matches. CDR3 size: 17 residues. Germline CDR1 and CDR2: SGHTA and FQGNSA. The DNA for the CDR3 is TGTGCCAGCAGCTTGGGGCCCGGGACAGGGGGCGGTGAGACCCAGTACTTC. Protein: CASSLGPGTGGGETQYF.

This clonotype was counted at least ten times. The V and J genes are TRBV24-1 and TRBJ2-6, with D perhaps TRBD2 (5 bases). The ends were cut back, 2 bases at V and 1 base at J, with 11 bases in the middle. The CDR3 consists of 17 residues. CDR1 is KGHDR, CDR2 SFDVKD, per germline. Here the CDR3 DNA reads TGTGCCACCAGTGATTCGATTGAGGGTTCTGGGGCCAACGTCCTGACTTTC. Amino acids: CATSDSIEGSGANVLTF.

This clonotype was detected ten times or more. This CDR3 is CASSNGLAHKTAQYF. The CDR3 region has the DNA TGTGCCAGCAGCAACGGACTAGCGCATAAAACAGCGCAGTATTTT. This chain joins TRBV6-1 and TRBJ2-3; 9 bases match TRBD2. The CDR3 contains 15 residues. Germline V CDR1 and CDR2: MNHNS, SASEGT. V trimming: 6 bases; J trimming: 10 bases; junction bases outside the gene matches: 14.

This clonotype was seen at least ten times. J is TRBJ1-5 and V is TRBV20-1; D is undetermined. This CDR3 has 12 residues. The V gene's germline CDR1 is DFQATT and CDR2 SNEGSKA (reference sequence). V lost 1 base and J 3 bases, leaving 4 bases between the germline ends. CDR3 sequence (DNA): TGCAGTGCTAGAGCTCCCAATCAGCCCCAGCATTTT. It is translated as CSARAPNQPQHF.